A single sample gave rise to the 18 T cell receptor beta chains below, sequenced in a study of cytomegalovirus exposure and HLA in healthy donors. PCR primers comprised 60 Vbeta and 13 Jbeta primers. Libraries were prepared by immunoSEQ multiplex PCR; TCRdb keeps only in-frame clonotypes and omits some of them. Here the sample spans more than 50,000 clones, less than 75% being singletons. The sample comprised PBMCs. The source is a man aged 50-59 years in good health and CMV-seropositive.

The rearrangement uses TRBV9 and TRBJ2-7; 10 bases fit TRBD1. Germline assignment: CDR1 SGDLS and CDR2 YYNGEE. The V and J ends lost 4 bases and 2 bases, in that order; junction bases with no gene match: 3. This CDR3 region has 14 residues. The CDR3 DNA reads TGTGCCAGCAGCCCGGGACAGGGGCCCTACGAGCAGTACTTC. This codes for CASSPGQGPYEQYF.

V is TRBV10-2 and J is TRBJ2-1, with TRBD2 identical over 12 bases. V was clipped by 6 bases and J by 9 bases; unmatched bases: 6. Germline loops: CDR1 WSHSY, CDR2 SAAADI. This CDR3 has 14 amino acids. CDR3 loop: CASRGLAGISEQFF. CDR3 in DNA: TGCGCCAGCAGAGGACTAGCGGGGATCAGTGAGCAGTTCTTC.

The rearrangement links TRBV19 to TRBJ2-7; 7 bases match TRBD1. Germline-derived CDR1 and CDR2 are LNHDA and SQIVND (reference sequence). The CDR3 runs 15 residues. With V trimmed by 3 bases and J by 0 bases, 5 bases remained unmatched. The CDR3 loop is CASSIQQGSSYEQYF. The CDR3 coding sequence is TGTGCCAGTAGTATCCAACAGGGGTCCTCCTACGAGCAGTACTTC. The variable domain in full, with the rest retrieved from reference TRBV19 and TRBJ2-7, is DGGITQSPKYLFRKEGQNVTLSCEQNLNHDAMYWYRQDPGQGLRLIYYSQIVNDFQKGDIAEGYSVSREKKESFPLTVTSAQKNPTAFYLCASSIQQGSSYEQYFGPGTRLTVT.

The CDR3 reads CASSLYASNEQFF. The CDR3 DNA reads TGCGCCAGCAGCCTCTACGCAAGCAATGAGCAGTTCTTC. V is TRBV4-1 and J is TRBJ2-1, with unresolved D. Trimming stripped 4 bases from V and 6 bases from J, with 10 bases between. Germline CDR1 reads MGHRA; CDR2 reads YSYEKL. The CDR3 runs to 13 residues.

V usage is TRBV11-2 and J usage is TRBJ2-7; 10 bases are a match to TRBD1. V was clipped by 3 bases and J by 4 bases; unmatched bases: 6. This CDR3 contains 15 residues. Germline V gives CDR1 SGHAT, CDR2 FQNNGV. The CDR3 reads CASSFLGTGVYEQYF. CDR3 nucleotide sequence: TGTGCCAGCAGCTTCTTGGGGACAGGGGTATACGAGCAGTACTTC.

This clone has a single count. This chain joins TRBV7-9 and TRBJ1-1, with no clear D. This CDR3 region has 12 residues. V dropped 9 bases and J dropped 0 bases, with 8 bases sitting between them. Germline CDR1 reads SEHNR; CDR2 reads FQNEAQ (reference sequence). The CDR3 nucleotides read TGTGCCAGTACCGCGGTGAACACTGAAGCTTTCTTT. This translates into CASTAVNTEAFF.

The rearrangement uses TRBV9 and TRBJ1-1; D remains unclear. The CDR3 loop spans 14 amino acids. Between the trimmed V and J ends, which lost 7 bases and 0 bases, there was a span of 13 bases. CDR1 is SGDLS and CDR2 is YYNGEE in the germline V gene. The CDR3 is CASGRGLLNTEAFF. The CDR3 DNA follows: TGTGCCAGCGGCAGAGGGCTATTGAACACTGAAGCTTTCTTT.

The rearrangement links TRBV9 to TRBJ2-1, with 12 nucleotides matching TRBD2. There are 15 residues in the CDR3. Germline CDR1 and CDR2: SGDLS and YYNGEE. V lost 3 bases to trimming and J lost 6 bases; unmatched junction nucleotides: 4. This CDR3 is CASSASGRASNEQFF. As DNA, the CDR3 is TGTGCCAGCAGCGCTAGCGGGAGGGCGAGCAATGAGCAGTTCTTC.

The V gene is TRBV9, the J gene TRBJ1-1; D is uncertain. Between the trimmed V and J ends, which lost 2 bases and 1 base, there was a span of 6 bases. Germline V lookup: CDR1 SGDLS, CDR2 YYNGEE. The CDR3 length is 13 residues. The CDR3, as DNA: TGTGCCAGCAGCGTCGGTGAGAACACTGAAGCTTTCTTT. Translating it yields CASSVGENTEAFF.

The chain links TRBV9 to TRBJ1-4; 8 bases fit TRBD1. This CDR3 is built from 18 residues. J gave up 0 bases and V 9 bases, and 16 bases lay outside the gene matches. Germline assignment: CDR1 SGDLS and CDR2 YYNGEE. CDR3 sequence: CATRGYYRGNPTNEKLFF. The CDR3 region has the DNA TGTGCCACAAGGGGGTACTACAGGGGGAATCCAACTAATGAAAAACTGTTTTTT.

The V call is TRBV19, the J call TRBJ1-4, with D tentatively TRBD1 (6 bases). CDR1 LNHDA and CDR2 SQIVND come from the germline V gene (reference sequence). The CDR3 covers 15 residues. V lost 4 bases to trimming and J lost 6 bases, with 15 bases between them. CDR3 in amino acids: CASSSVGAPYEKLFF. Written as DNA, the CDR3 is TGTGCCAGTAGTAGTGTGGGGGCCCCGTATGAAAAACTGTTTTTT.

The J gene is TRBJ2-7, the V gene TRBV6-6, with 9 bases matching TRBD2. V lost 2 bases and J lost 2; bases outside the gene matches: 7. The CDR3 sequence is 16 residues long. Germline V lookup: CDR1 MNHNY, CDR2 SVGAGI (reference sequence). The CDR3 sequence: CASSYGPSGGPYEQYF. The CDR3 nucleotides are TGTGCCAGCAGTTACGGTCCCAGCGGGGGGCCCTACGAGCAGTACTTC.

The CDR3 nucleotides are TGTGCCAGTAGTATAGTCGCGACTAGCGGGAATTCCTACGAGCAGTACTTC. This gives the protein CASSIVATSGNSYEQYF. The genes are TRBV19 and TRBJ2-7; 11 bases line up with TRBD2. Germline V CDR1 and CDR2: LNHDA, SQIVND (reference sequence). The CDR3 has 17 residues. The V segment lost 1 base and the J segment 1 base; nucleotides outside the gene matches: 6.

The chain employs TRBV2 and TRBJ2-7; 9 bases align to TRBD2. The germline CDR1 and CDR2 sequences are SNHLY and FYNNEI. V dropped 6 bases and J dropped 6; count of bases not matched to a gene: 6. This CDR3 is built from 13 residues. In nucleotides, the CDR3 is TGTGCCAGCAGCTACACGGGACTAGCCGAGCAGTACTTC. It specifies CASSYTGLAEQYF.

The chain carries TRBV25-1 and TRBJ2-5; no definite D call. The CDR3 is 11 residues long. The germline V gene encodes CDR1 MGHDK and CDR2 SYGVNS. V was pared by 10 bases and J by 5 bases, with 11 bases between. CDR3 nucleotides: TGTGCCACCCCAAATGAGGAGACCCAGTACTTC. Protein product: CATPNEETQYF.

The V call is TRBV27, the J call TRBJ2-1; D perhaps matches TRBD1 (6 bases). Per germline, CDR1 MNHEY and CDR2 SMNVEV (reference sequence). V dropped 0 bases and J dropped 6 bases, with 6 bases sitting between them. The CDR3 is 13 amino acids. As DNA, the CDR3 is TGTGCCAGCAGTTTATCAGGGGGCAATGAGCAGTTCTTC. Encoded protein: CASSLSGGNEQFF.

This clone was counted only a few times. CDR3 bases: TGCGCCAGCAGCTCCTCGTCCGGCGGCACTGAAGCTTTCTTT. This translates into CASSSSSGGTEAFF. The chain couples TRBV4-3 to TRBJ1-1, with D uncertain. Trimming left V 5 bases short and J 4 bases short, with 14 bases between. CDR3 length: 14 amino acids. Germline CDR1 LGHNA, CDR2 YSLEER.

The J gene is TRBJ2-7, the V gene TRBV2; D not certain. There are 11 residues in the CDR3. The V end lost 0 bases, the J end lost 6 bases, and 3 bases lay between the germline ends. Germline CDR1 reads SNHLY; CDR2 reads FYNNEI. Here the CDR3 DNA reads TGTGCCAGCAGTGAAGCGCGCGAGCAGTACTTC. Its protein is CASSEAREQYF.